These 13 T cell receptor beta chains were sequenced from one sample in a study of T cell responses to AZD1222 COVID-19 vaccine. The data were produced by immunoSEQ multiplex PCR, yet TCRdb's version contains in-frame clones alone and is incomplete. The sample records about 120,000 clones, approximately 90% being singletons. The sequences come from peripheral blood, collected on day 0 of AZD1222 vaccination. The receptors shown here come from an adult in good health.

V is TRBV11-2 and J is TRBJ2-6; no firm D call. V lost 0 bases to trimming and J lost 4 bases, with 10 bases between them. This CDR3 comprises 16 residues. Per germline, CDR1 SGHAT and CDR2 FQNNGV. CDR3 nucleotide sequence: TGTGCCAGCAGCTTAGAACCCAGGCGGGGGGCCAACGTCCTGACTTTC. Protein: CASSLEPRRGANVLTF.

V gene TRBV12-3 or TRBV12-4 combines with J gene TRBJ2-7; D ambiguous. This CDR3 is 11 amino acids long. V was shortened by 3 bases and J by 6 bases, with 6 bases between the two germline ends. The CDR3 DNA follows: TGTGCCAGCAGTTTTCTGGGCGAGCAGTACTTC. It yields the protein CASSFLGEQYF.

This clone came up once. This chain connects TRBV10-3 to TRBJ1-2, with D possibly TRBD1 on 5 matching bases. The germline CDR1 and CDR2 sequences are ENHRY and SYGVKD. The CDR3 loop spans 13 amino acids. V lost 8 bases and J lost 2, with 12 bases in between. DNA for the CDR3: TGTGCCATCCAGGGATCAGGGAACTATGGCTACACCTTC. Encoded protein: CAIQGSGNYGYTF.

The rearrangement joins TRBV19 to TRBJ1-2; the D gene is possibly TRBD1 (5 bases). Trimming removed 7 bases at V and 8 bases at J, with 17 bases between. This CDR3 comprises 13 residues. The germline V gene encodes CDR1 LNHDA and CDR2 SQIVND (reference sequence). The CDR3 coding sequence is TGTGCCAGTACCCCTTTGGGGGGTTTGGGCTACACCTTC. Its translation: CASTPLGGLGYTF.

The rearrangement joins TRBV29-1 to TRBJ2-3; 7 bases align to TRBD2. Germline V gene data show CDR1 as SQVTM and CDR2 as ANQGSEA. The CDR3 covers 14 residues. In DNA form, the CDR3 reads TGCAGTAAAGGACTAGGCGCCGGCACAGATACGCAGTATTTT. Amino acids: CSKGLGAGTDTQYF.

The chain has TRBV19 and TRBJ2-5; 7 nucleotides line up with TRBD2. Per germline, CDR1 LNHDA and CDR2 SQIVND (reference sequence). The J segment lost 6 bases and the V segment lost 3 bases, leaving 4 bases of the junction unmatched. The CDR3 spans 13 residues. The CDR3 nucleotides are TGTGCCAGTAGTATCGGACTAGGGAAGACCCAGTACTTC. This encodes CASSIGLGKTQYF.

The chain is built from TRBV29-1 and TRBJ2-3, with 12 bases aligning to TRBD2. The germline V gene has CDR1 SQVTM and CDR2 ANQGSEA. This CDR3 has 21 amino acids. V was clipped by 3 bases and J by 2 bases; unmatched bases: 21. The CDR3 loop is CSVDRRSGLAGMTPHTDTQYF. CDR3 nucleotides: TGCAGCGTTGATCGAAGATCGGGACTAGCGGGTATGACCCCCCACACAGATACGCAGTATTTT.

The CDR3 nucleotides read TGTGCCAGCAGTGAAGCGTTGGTTAACTATGGCTACACCTTC. It encodes CASSEALVNYGYTF. The V gene is TRBV6-1, the J gene TRBJ1-2; D call uncertain. The CDR3 is made up of 14 amino acids. Germline-derived CDR1 and CDR2 are MNHNS and SASEGT. The germline V and J ends were trimmed by 0 bases and 1 base, with 6 bases remaining between them.

This chain joins TRBV5-1 and TRBJ2-7; 8 bases fit TRBD2. The CDR3 spans 20 residues. Germline CDR1 and CDR2: SGHRS and YFSETQ. The J segment lost 2 bases and the V segment lost 5 bases, leaving 24 bases of the junction unmatched. CDR3 DNA sequence: TGCGCCAGCAGAACCGGGACATACGCGGGACTAGTAAAGGGAACCTACGAGCAGTACTTC. This translates into CASRTGTYAGLVKGTYEQYF.

This chain uses TRBV5-1 with TRBJ1-3; TRBD1 is a possible D gene (5 bases). The length of the CDR3 is 16 residues. CDR1 SGHRS and CDR2 YFSETQ come from the germline V gene. V lost 0 bases, J lost 0 bases, and 10 bases lay in between. CDR3 sequence: CASSLEGSFSGNTIYF. CDR3 bases: TGCGCCAGCAGCTTGGAGGGGTCCTTCTCTGGAAACACCATATATTTT.

This clone has a handful of counts. The CDR3 DNA sequence: TGTGCCAGCAGCTTAACCGACACCGGGGAGCTGTTTTTT. Protein product: CASSLTDTGELFF. The chain is built from TRBV7-8 and TRBJ2-2; no clear D gene. The CDR3 contains 13 residues. Germline V gene sequence: CDR1 SGHVS, CDR2 FQNEAQ. The V and J ends lost 2 bases and 3 bases respectively, with 4 bases between them.

This clone was seen only once. The chain recombines TRBV11-2 with TRBJ2-7, with a weak D call TRBD1 (6 bases). This CDR3 spans 16 amino acids. V lost 5 bases, J lost 0 bases, and 17 bases lay in between. Germline V lookup: CDR1 SGHAT, CDR2 FQNNGV. The CDR3 coding sequence is TGTGCCAGCAGCCCCTTAACAGGGCAAATCTCCTACGAGCAGTACTTC. This codes for CASSPLTGQISYEQYF.

This clone showed up just a few times. The genes are TRBV27 and TRBJ2-4; D is perhaps TRBD1 or TRBD2 (5 bases each). The germline CDR1 and CDR2 sequences are MNHEY and SMNVEV (reference sequence). Trimming cost V 1 base and J 9 bases, with 10 bases left between them. The CDR3 consists of 13 residues. The CDR3 protein is CASSLLPGPIQYF. In nucleotides, the CDR3 is TGTGCCAGCAGTTTATTGCCGGGGCCCATTCAGTACTTC.